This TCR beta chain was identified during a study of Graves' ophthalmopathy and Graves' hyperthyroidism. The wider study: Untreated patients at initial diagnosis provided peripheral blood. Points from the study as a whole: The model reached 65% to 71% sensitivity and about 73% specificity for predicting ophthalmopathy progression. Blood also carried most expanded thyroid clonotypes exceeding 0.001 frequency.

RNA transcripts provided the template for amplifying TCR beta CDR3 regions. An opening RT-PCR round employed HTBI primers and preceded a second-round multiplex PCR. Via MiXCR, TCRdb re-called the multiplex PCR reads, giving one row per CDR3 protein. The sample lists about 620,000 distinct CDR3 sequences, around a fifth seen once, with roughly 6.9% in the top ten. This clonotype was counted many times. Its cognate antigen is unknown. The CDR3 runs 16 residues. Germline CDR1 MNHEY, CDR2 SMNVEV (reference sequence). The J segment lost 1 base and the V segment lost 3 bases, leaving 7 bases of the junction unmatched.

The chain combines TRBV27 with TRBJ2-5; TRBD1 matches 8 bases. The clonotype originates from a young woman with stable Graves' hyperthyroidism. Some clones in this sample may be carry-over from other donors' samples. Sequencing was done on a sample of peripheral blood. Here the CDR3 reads CASSFVGQGPQETQYF. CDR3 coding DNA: TGTGCCAGCAGTTTCGTAGGACAGGGACCCCAAGAGACCCAGTACTTC.